This TCR beta chain is from a study of CD8 T cells in Susac syndrome. V gave up 7 bases and J gave up 2 bases, with 17 bases separating them. The CDR3 spans 15 residues. The V gene's germline CDR1 is SQVTM and CDR2 ANQGSEA. Random hexamers were used to reverse transcribe an amount of about 0.45 to 1 ug RNA. TCRdb called the immunoSEQ multiplex PCR reads again in MiXCR, with one record for every CDR3 protein. Of 160,000 or so distinct CDR3 sequences in the sample, 85% to 95% are singletons; the top ten hold roughly 0.13%. The TCR originated in a human donor in good health. The gene calls are TRBV29-1 and TRBJ2-2, with D hard to call. Sequences were obtained from CD4+ T cells from PBMCs. In DNA form, the CDR3 reads TGCAGCGCATCTTCCCGGGCACTTAACACCGGGGAGCTGTTTTTT. Its protein product is CSASSRALNTGELFF.